This TCR beta chain came from a study of long-term antiretroviral therapy in people with HIV. immunoSEQ v3.0 was run at survey level. Profiled with immunoSEQ multiplex PCR; TCRdb holds only in-frame clones, not every one. The sample yields some 19,000 clones, about 89% seen once. V was clipped by 0 bases and J by 0 bases, with 12 bases between them. The germline CDR1 and CDR2 sequences are SGHRS and YFSETQ. The CDR3 has 17 residues. The receptor's source is a man between 40 and 49 years old with HIV. This chain connects TRBV5-1 to TRBJ1-4, with D possibly matching TRBD1 (6 bases). The input for sequencing was unsorted PBMCs, taken 0.5 years after starting antiretroviral therapy. Written as DNA, the CDR3 is TGCGCCAGCAGCTTGGGCGGGGGCCCCACAACTAATGAAAAACTGTTTTTT. This encodes CASSLGGGPTTNEKLFF.